The 30 T cell receptor beta chains presented below share a single source sample, sequenced in a study of OX40 agonist ivuxolimab in advanced cancers. The table came from immunoSEQ multiplex PCR; TCRdb's copy has only in-frame clones and leaves some out. Of about 68,000 clones detected, around four fifths appear once; the ten largest clones hold about a tenth. The sequenced sample was CD4+ or CD8+ T cells sorted from blood, obtained in a trial of the OX40 agonist ivuxolimab. These TCRs come from an adult with an advanced solid tumor such as melanoma, head and neck, liver or kidney cancer.

This clone was detected only once. In DNA, the CDR3 is TGTGCCAGTACAACACAGGGGCCCGCGAACACCGGGGAGCTGTTTTTT. Encoded protein: CASTTQGPANTGELFF. The chain joins TRBV2 to TRBJ2-2, with TRBD1 matching over 7 bases. Germline V CDR1 and CDR2: SNHLY, FYNNEI. Trimming at V came to 9 bases and at J to 0 bases, leaving 10 bases not matched to a gene. The CDR3 is made up of 16 amino acids.

This chain joins TRBV6-5 and TRBJ2-7; D is perhaps TRBD2 (6 bases). The germline gives CDR1 MNHEY, CDR2 SVGAGI. V was clipped by 5 bases and J by 7 bases, with 15 bases between them. The CDR3 is 13 residues long. The CDR3 spells CASSREWEREQYF. The CDR3, as DNA: TGTGCCAGCAGTCGGGAGTGGGAGAGGGAGCAGTACTTC.

The chain is built from TRBV12-1 and TRBJ1-6; the table assigns TRBD1, which was not confirmed against the DNA. TRBV12-1 has pseudogene status. The CDR3 extends over 15 amino acids. The CDR3 nucleotides are TGTGCCAGCCTTGAAGTGGACACTCTTAATTCACCCCTCCACTTT. Translating it yields CASLEVDTLNSPLHF.

The chain is built from TRBV7-9 and TRBJ2-1; the match to TRBD2 covers 10 bases. The J segment lost 0 bases and the V segment lost 4 bases, leaving 3 bases of the junction unmatched. Germline V gives CDR1 SEHNR, CDR2 FQNEAQ (reference sequence). This CDR3 has 16 amino acids. The CDR3 bases are TGTGCCAGCAGCTCGCCTAGCGGGAGCTCCTACAATGAGCAGTTCTTC. This sequence encodes CASSSPSGSSYNEQFF.

The genes are TRBV5-4 and TRBJ2-2; weak D call: TRBD1 (6 bases). CDR3 length: 17 residues. Deletions cut 0 bases from V and 0 bases from J, with 12 bases between. The germline V gene encodes CDR1 SGHNT and CDR2 YYREEE (reference sequence). The CDR3 DNA reads TGTGCCAGCAGCTTGGGCCTACAGGGTTCGAACACCGGGGAGCTGTTTTTT. Amino acid sequence: CASSLGLQGSNTGELFF. The full variable domain, completed using reference TRBV5-4 and TRBJ2-2, is ETGVTQSPTHLIKTRGQQVTLRCSSQSGHNTVSWYQQALGQGPQFIFQYYREEENGRGNFPPRFSGLQFPNYSSELNVNALELDDSALYLCASSLGLQGSNTGELFFGEGSRLTVL.

The chain carries TRBV2 and TRBJ2-2, with D perhaps matching TRBD2 (7 bases). The germline V gene encodes CDR1 SNHLY and CDR2 FYNNEI. CDR3 length equals 14 residues. Trimming cost V 11 bases and J 9 bases, with 22 bases left between them. The CDR3 nucleotides are TGTGCCTCCGGGGCGGGGGCTAGCGTTAGGGAGCTGTTTTTT. This codes for CASGAGASVRELFF.

J is TRBJ2-5 and V is TRBV2; D gene uncertain. The CDR3 has 10 residues. Germline assignment: CDR1 SNHLY and CDR2 FYNNEI. Trimming removed 8 bases from V and 4 bases from J, with 5 bases in between. CDR3 loop: CASRRETQYF. The DNA of the CDR3 is TGTGCCAGCCGAAGAGAGACCCAGTACTTC.

The chain has TRBV6-4 and TRBJ2-7; perhaps D is TRBD1 or TRBD2 (5 bases each). Germline V gene lookup returns CDR1 MRHNA and CDR2 SNTAGT. Trimming took off 1 base at V and 6 bases at J, with 16 bases between the two ends. The length of the CDR3 is 15 residues. The CDR3 DNA is TGTGCCAGCAGTGACTTTAGGGACGGAACGTTCGAGCAGTACGTC. It yields the protein CASSDFRDGTFEQYV.

With respect to this clone: An end of the junction does not agree with germline; a read error may underlie this. The CDR3 loop is CAISESTWDTTYEQYF. The DNA for the CDR3 is TGTGCCATCAGTGAGTCAACCTGGGACACCACCTACGAGCAGTACTTC. The V call is TRBV6-1, the J call TRBJ2-7; TRBD1 might be the D (6 bases). The germline gives CDR1 MNHNS, CDR2 SASEGT. This CDR3 region has 16 residues.

This clone came up a few times. The genes are TRBV21-1 and TRBJ2-7; TRBD2 reflects the table's D call only, with no check against the DNA. TRBV21-1 is listed as a pseudogene. The CDR3 sequence is 17 residues long. The chain's CDR3 is CASILLTSGGPSYEQYV. The CDR3 coding sequence is TGTGCCAGCATCTTGTTAACTAGCGGGGGGCCCTCCTACGAGCAGTACGTC.

The chain carries TRBV5-5 and TRBJ2-3; TRBD2 matches 10 bases. Looked up from germline, CDR1 is SGHKS and CDR2 is YYEKEE (reference sequence). The CDR3 covers 16 residues. V lost 5 bases to trimming and J lost 6 bases; unmatched junction nucleotides: 12. The CDR3 is CASRIREGLAIDTQYF. CDR3 nucleotides: TGTGCCAGCAGAATTCGCGAGGGACTAGCGATCGATACGCAGTATTTT.

On this clone: Other DNA sequences in this sample translate to the same CDR3. V usage is TRBV7-9 and J usage is TRBJ1-1; D may be TRBD1 (5 bases). CDR3 length: 16 amino acids. Trimming shortened V by 0 bases and J by 1 base, and 12 bases separated the two germline ends. CDR1 and CDR2 from the germline V gene are SEHNR and FQNEAQ (reference sequence). The CDR3 loop is CASSLAAGLGNTEAFF. As DNA, the CDR3 is TGTGCCAGCAGCTTAGCGGCAGGGTTGGGGAACACTGAAGCTTTCTTT.

The gene calls are TRBV5-1 and TRBJ2-1, with TRBD2 identical over 8 bases. The trim removed 2 bases at V and 14 bases at J, leaving 9 bases unmatched. The length of the CDR3 is 13 residues. In germline, CDR1 is SGHRS, CDR2 YFSETQ. CDR3 protein: CASSFTSGTKEFF. CDR3 sequence (DNA): TGCGCCAGCAGCTTCACTAGCGGTACAAAGGAGTTCTTC.

The rearrangement uses TRBV19 and TRBJ1-2, with TRBD1 matching 7 bases. CDR1 and CDR2 from the germline V gene are LNHDA and SQIVND (reference sequence). The J segment lost 7 bases and the V segment lost 5 bases, leaving 7 bases of the junction unmatched. The CDR3 has 13 amino acids. The CDR3 DNA is TGTGCCAGTAGTTTCACAGGGGCTGGTGGCTACACCTTC. Translated, it gives CASSFTGAGGYTF.

This clone was detected only a few times. Distinct nucleotide sequences in the sample also encode this CDR3. The chain combines TRBV7-2 with TRBJ1-4; 7 nucleotides match TRBD1. The V gene end was trimmed by 5 bases and the J gene end by 7 bases; junction bases not matched to a gene: 10. There are 15 residues in the CDR3. From germline, CDR1 is SGHTA and CDR2 FQGNSA. The CDR3 loop is CASSPQGGLSEKLFF. CDR3 DNA: TGTGCCAGCAGCCCCCAAGGGGGCCTCTCTGAAAAACTGTTTTTT. The complete variable domain, with remaining parts taken from reference TRBV7-2 and TRBJ1-4, reads GAGVSQSPSNKVTEKGKDVELRCDPISGHTALYWYRQSLGQGLEFLIYFQGNSAPDKSGLPSDRFSAERTGGSVSTLTIQRTQQEDSAVYLCASSPQGGLSEKLFFGSGTQLSVL.

V is TRBV4-3 and J is TRBJ2-5; 12 bases agree with TRBD1. The CDR3 is made up of 16 amino acids. Germline V gene data show CDR1 as LGHNA and CDR2 as YSLEER. V dropped 1 base and J dropped 1; count of bases not matched to a gene: 1. CDR3 DNA sequence: TGCGCCAGCAGCCAAGGGGACAGGGGGCTCCAAGAGACCCAGTACTTC. Translating it yields CASSQGDRGLQETQYF.

V usage is TRBV25-1 and J usage is TRBJ1-4; D gene uncertain. Germline CDR1 is MGHDK and CDR2 is SYGVNS. CDR3 size: 16 residues. Trimming took off 1 base at V and 4 bases at J, with 13 bases between the two ends. In DNA, the CDR3 is TGTGCCAGCAGTGAATGGGGAGGGCCAAGTAATGAAAAACTGTTTTTT. As protein: CASSEWGGPSNEKLFF.

This clone occurred a few times. The V and J genes are TRBV27 and TRBJ2-7, with unresolved D. Germline CDR1 is MNHEY and CDR2 is SMNVEV (reference sequence). This CDR3 is built from 11 residues. Trimming cost V 3 bases and J 10 bases, with 10 bases left between them. CDR3 sequence: CASSFGWKQYF. The CDR3 DNA sequence: TGTGCCAGCAGTTTCGGTTGGAAACAGTACTTC.

In this sample, this clone turned up once. The chain joins TRBV5-4 to TRBJ2-7; 7 bases line up with TRBD2. Per the germline V gene, CDR1 is SGHNT and CDR2 is YYREEE (reference sequence). This CDR3 has 14 residues. Trimming at V came to 2 bases and at J to 6 bases, leaving 8 bases not matched to a gene. CDR3 in DNA: TGTGCCAGCAGCTTAGGAGGGAGGGGTTCCGAGCAGTACTTC. This sequence encodes CASSLGGRGSEQYF. Supplemented by reference TRBV5-4 and TRBJ2-7, the full variable domain reads ETGVTQSPTHLIKTRGQQVTLRCSSQSGHNTVSWYQQALGQGPQFIFQYYREEENGRGNFPPRFSGLQFPNYSSELNVNALELDDSALYLCASSLGGRGSEQYFGPGTRLTVT.

The rearrangement uses TRBV10-3 and TRBJ1-3; D is perhaps TRBD1 (6 bases). Germline V gene data show CDR1 as ENHRY and CDR2 as SYGVKD. The CDR3 contains 14 residues. Trimming took 3 bases from V and 4 from J, leaving 10 bases between them. The CDR3 DNA reads as TGTGCCATCAGTGACAGGGGCCGGGGAAACACCATATATTTT. Translation gives CAISDRGRGNTIYF.

This clone was seen a few times. The chain couples TRBV5-1 to TRBJ2-3, with D possibly being TRBD1 (6 bases). The CDR3 contains 17 residues. Germline V gene sequence: CDR1 SGHRS, CDR2 YFSETQ. Trimming stripped 4 bases from V and 0 bases from J, with 18 bases between. In nucleotides, the CDR3 is TGCGCCAGCAGCGCCCCTGGGGGCAGATCTAGCACAGATACGCAGTATTTT. Translated: CASSAPGGRSSTDTQYF.

V and J are TRBV7-9 and TRBJ2-3, with 7 bases lining up with TRBD2. This CDR3 contains 14 residues. The V and J ends lost 2 bases and 1 base, in that order; junction bases with no gene match: 0. CDR1 is SEHNR and CDR2 is FQNEAQ in the germline V gene (reference sequence). Here the CDR3 DNA reads TGTGCCAGCAGCTTAACTAGCGGCACAGATACGCAGTATTTT. Encoded protein: CASSLTSGTDTQYF.

The chain employs TRBV5-1 and TRBJ2-5; D perhaps matches TRBD1 (6 bases). The DNA matches TRBJ2-7 better at its end, which makes the J call doubtful. This CDR3 is 14 amino acids long. The V gene's germline CDR1 is SGHRS and CDR2 YFSETQ. The CDR3, as DNA: TGCGCCAGCAGCTACGACAGGTCTCCCGACGAGCAGTACTTC. This translates into CASSYDRSPDEQYF.

The J gene is TRBJ2-1, the V gene TRBV4-3, with 11 nucleotides matching TRBD2. V shed 0 bases and J 0 bases; nucleotides not matched to a gene: 4. Germline assignment: CDR1 LGHNA and CDR2 YSLEER. CDR3 length equals 18 residues. CDR3 sequence: CASSQDLGLADSYNEQFF. The CDR3 bases are TGCGCCAGCAGCCAAGATTTGGGACTAGCGGACTCCTACAATGAGCAGTTCTTC.

This chain links TRBV6-5 with TRBJ1-5, with a weak D call TRBD1 (5 bases). CDR1 is MNHEY and CDR2 is SVGAGI in the germline V gene. The CDR3 length is 15 residues. V was clipped by 5 bases and J by 0 bases, with 11 bases between them. CDR3 DNA: TGTGCCAGCAGTCCGGACGGACATAGCAATCAGCCCCAGCATTTT. The encoded protein is CASSPDGHSNQPQHF.

The sample holds one count of this clone. The rearrangement links TRBV28 to TRBJ2-3; 9 bases are shared with TRBD1. The CDR3 runs to 15 residues. With 10 bases clipped from V and 3 bases from J, the junction kept 11 bases outside the gene matches. CDR1 is MDHEN, CDR2 SYDVKM, per germline. For the CDR3, the DNA is TGTGCCATTGGGGGATCCGGGACAGGGACAGATACGCAGTATTTT. Encoded protein: CAIGGSGTGTDTQYF.

The chain recombines TRBV7-8 with TRBJ2-3; D is possibly TRBD2 (5 bases). The CDR3 runs 12 residues. CDR1 is SGHVS, CDR2 FQNEAQ, per germline. The V gene lost 6 bases and the J gene lost 8 bases, with 12 bases spanning the gap. DNA of the CDR3: TGTGCCAGCAGGCGGACTGGTGGTACGCAGTATTTT. Its translation is CASRRTGGTQYF.

This chain connects TRBV7-9 to TRBJ1-2, with a weak D call TRBD1 (5 bases). This CDR3 is built from 12 residues. Germline V gives CDR1 SEHNR, CDR2 FQNEAQ (reference sequence). V shed 5 bases and J shed 4 bases, with 8 bases lying between them. CDR3 amino acids: CASSPGGYGYTF. CDR3 nucleotides: TGTGCCAGCAGCCCCGGGGGCTATGGCTACACCTTC.

The V gene is TRBV9, the J gene TRBJ2-7; weak D call: TRBD2 (5 bases). This CDR3 is 14 amino acids long. Germline CDR1 is SGDLS and CDR2 is YYNGEE. V dropped 4 bases and J dropped 0 bases, with 11 bases sitting between them. CDR3 bases: TGTGCCAGCAGCCCGGGCGGGTCCTCCTACGAGCAGTACTTC. Protein product: CASSPGGSSYEQYF. The variable domain in full, with the rest retrieved from reference TRBV9 and TRBJ2-7, is DSGVTQTPKHLITATGQRVTLRCSPRSGDLSVYWYQQSLDQGLQFLIQYYNGEERAKGNILERFSAQQFPDLHSELNLSSLELGDSALYFCASSPGGSSYEQYFGPGTRLTVT.

The rearrangement uses TRBV19 and TRBJ1-1; no firm D call. V was cut by 2 bases and J by 0 bases, with 10 bases left in between. This CDR3 has 15 amino acids. Per germline, CDR1 LNHDA and CDR2 SQIVND (reference sequence). CDR3 loop: CASSIRVQLNTEAFF. CDR3 nucleotide sequence: TGTGCCAGTAGTATAAGGGTCCAGTTGAACACTGAAGCTTTCTTT.